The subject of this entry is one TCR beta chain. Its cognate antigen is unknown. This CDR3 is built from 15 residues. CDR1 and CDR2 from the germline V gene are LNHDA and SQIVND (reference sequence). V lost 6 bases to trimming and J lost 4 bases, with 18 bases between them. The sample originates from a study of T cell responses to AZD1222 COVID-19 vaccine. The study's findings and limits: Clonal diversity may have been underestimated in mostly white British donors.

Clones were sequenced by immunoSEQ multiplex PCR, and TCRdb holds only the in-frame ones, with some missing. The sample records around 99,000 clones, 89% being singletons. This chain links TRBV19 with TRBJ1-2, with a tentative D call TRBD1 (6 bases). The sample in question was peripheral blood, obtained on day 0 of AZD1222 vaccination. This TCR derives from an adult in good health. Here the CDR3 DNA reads TGTGCCAGTAGCCTCAGTGATACAGGGATCTATGGCTACACCTTC. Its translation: CASSLSDTGIYGYTF.